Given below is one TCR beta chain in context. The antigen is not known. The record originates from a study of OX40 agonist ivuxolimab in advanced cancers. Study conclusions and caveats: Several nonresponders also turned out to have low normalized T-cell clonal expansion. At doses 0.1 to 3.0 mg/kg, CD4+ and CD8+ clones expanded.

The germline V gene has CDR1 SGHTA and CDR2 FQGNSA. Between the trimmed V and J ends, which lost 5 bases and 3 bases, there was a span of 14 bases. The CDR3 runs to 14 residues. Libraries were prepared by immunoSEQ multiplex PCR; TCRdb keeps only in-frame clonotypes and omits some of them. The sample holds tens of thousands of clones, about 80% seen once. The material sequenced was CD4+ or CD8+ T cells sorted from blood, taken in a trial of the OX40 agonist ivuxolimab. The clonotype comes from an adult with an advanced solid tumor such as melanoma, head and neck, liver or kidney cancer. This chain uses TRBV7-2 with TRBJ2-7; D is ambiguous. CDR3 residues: CASSRDYFLYEQYF. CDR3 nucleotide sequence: TGTGCCAGCAGCAGAGATTACTTCCTCTACGAGCAGTACTTC.